The rows below give T cell receptor beta chains drawn from one sample of a study of blood T cell repertoires in COVID-19. The data were produced by immunoSEQ multiplex PCR, yet TCRdb's version contains in-frame clones alone and is incomplete. The table lists some 210,000 clones, roughly 90% of them singletons. The sample consisted of PBMCs or T cells enriched from blood (not recorded which). All receptors derive from a man aged 18 to 35 with acute COVID-19. The CDR3 runs from the conserved cysteine through the conserved F or W. The order of the fields is CDR3 length, V gene, clone size, J gene, D gene, CDR3 protein, CDR3 DNA. A D gene is named only where the DNA matches it firmly. A row's size may be missing; if present it is once, few, many or a size class.

CDR3 length: 16
V gene: TRBV28
clone size: .
J gene: TRBJ2-7
D gene: TRBD1
CDR3 protein: CASRSQAGQGSYEQYF
CDR3 DNA: TGTGCCAGCAGGTCCCAGGCGGGACAGGGTTCCTACGAGCAGTACTTC

CDR3 length: 15
V gene: TRBV27
clone size: .
J gene: TRBJ1-1
D gene: .
CDR3 protein: CASSLRPRSGTEAFF
CDR3 DNA: TGTGCCAGCAGTTTGCGGCCACGGTCGGGCACTGAAGCTTTCTTT

CDR3 length: 15
V gene: TRBV27
clone size: once
J gene: TRBJ1-2
D gene: TRBD1
CDR3 protein: CASSLSGQLFYGYTF
CDR3 DNA: TGTGCCAGCAGTTTATCGGGACAGTTATTCTATGGCTACACCTTC

CDR3 length: 15
V gene: TRBV28
clone size: once
J gene: TRBJ1-6
D gene: TRBD1
CDR3 protein: CASSPTDRDNSPLHF
CDR3 DNA: TGTGCCAGCAGTCCGACGGACAGGGATAATTCACCCCTCCACTTT

CDR3 length: 15
V gene: TRBV14
clone size: .
J gene: TRBJ2-3
D gene: .
CDR3 protein: CASSPGQFSTDTQYF
CDR3 DNA: TGTGCCAGCAGCCCCGGACAGTTTAGCACAGATACGCAGTATTTT

CDR3 length: 14
V gene: TRBV6-5
clone size: .
J gene: TRBJ1-2
D gene: TRBD1
CDR3 protein: CASSQTGGSYGYTF
CDR3 DNA: TGTGCCAGCAGCCAGACAGGGGGCTCGTATGGCTACACCTTC

CDR3 length: 16
V gene: TRBV28
clone size: .
J gene: TRBJ2-1
D gene: TRBD2
CDR3 protein: CASSLELTSARNEQFF
CDR3 DNA: TGTGCCAGCAGTTTAGAGTTAACTAGCGCGCGAAATGAGCAGTTCTTC

CDR3 length: 13
V gene: TRBV5-1
clone size: .
J gene: TRBJ1-1
D gene: .
CDR3 protein: CASRRGQNTEAFF
CDR3 DNA: TGCGCCAGCAGACGCGGACAGAACACTGAAGCTTTCTTT

CDR3 length: 17
V gene: TRBV7-2
clone size: .
J gene: TRBJ2-1
D gene: .
CDR3 protein: CASSLVRVSSSYNEQFF
CDR3 DNA: TGTGCCAGCAGCTTAGTCCGGGTGTCTAGCTCCTACAATGAGCAGTTCTTC

CDR3 length: 17
V gene: TRBV15
clone size: .
J gene: TRBJ2-1
D gene: .
CDR3 protein: CATSRDRSLSTYNEQFF
CDR3 DNA: TGTGCCACCAGCAGAGATCGTAGTTTGAGTACCTACAATGAGCAGTTCTTC

CDR3 length: 19
V gene: TRBV7-3
clone size: .
J gene: TRBJ2-3
D gene: TRBD2
CDR3 protein: CASSLSPSGTSGGTDTQYF
CDR3 DNA: TGTGCCAGCAGCTTAAGCCCCTCCGGGACTAGCGGGGGTACAGATACGCAGTATTTT

CDR3 length: 15
V gene: TRBV6-1
clone size: .
J gene: TRBJ1-5
D gene: .
CDR3 protein: CASSERRNSNQPQHF
CDR3 DNA: TGTGCCAGCAGTGAAAGGAGGAATAGCAATCAGCCCCAGCATTTT

CDR3 length: 17
V gene: TRBV4-2
clone size: .
J gene: TRBJ1-6
D gene: TRBD1
CDR3 protein: CASSLGQGNSYNSPLHF
CDR3 DNA: TGTGCCAGCAGTCTGGGACAGGGAAACTCCTATAATTCACCCCTCCACTTT

CDR3 length: 15
V gene: TRBV9
clone size: .
J gene: TRBJ2-1
D gene: .
CDR3 protein: CASSPRAGLYNEQFF
CDR3 DNA: TGTGCCAGCAGCCCCAGGGCAGGGTTGTACAATGAGCAGTTCTTC

CDR3 length: 16
V gene: TRBV11-2
clone size: .
J gene: TRBJ1-1
D gene: .
CDR3 protein: CASSRSRQDINTEAFF
CDR3 DNA: TGTGCCAGCAGCCGAAGCCGACAGGATATAAACACTGAAGCTTTCTTT

CDR3 length: 15
V gene: TRBV28
clone size: .
J gene: TRBJ1-2
D gene: .
CDR3 protein: CASSPVGGANYGYTF
CDR3 DNA: TGTGCCAGCAGCCCCGTGGGTGGAGCTAACTATGGCTACACCTTC

CDR3 length: 14
V gene: TRBV6-5
clone size: few
J gene: TRBJ2-7
D gene: TRBD1
CDR3 protein: CASSYGDSSYEQYF
CDR3 DNA: TGTGCCAGCAGTTACGGGGACAGCTCCTACGAGCAGTACTTC

CDR3 length: 14
V gene: TRBV6-2/TRBV6-3
clone size: few
J gene: TRBJ1-5
D gene: .
CDR3 protein: CASSYPYSNQPQHF
CDR3 DNA: TGTGCCAGCAGTTATCCCTATAGCAATCAGCCCCAGCATTTT

CDR3 length: 15
V gene: TRBV30
clone size: .
J gene: TRBJ1-2
D gene: TRBD1
CDR3 protein: CAWTFGDRINYGYTF
CDR3 DNA: TGTGCCTGGACCTTCGGGGACAGAATTAACTATGGCTACACCTTC

CDR3 length: 14
V gene: TRBV2
clone size: .
J gene: TRBJ1-2
D gene: TRBD1
CDR3 protein: CASSDRGDNYGYTF
CDR3 DNA: TGTGCCAGCAGTGACAGGGGGGATAACTATGGCTACACCTTC

CDR3 length: 12
V gene: TRBV29-1
clone size: .
J gene: TRBJ2-7
D gene: TRBD2
CDR3 protein: CSVRTSDDEQYF
CDR3 DNA: TGCAGCGTTAGGACTAGCGATGACGAGCAGTACTTC

CDR3 length: 15
V gene: TRBV7-7
clone size: .
J gene: TRBJ2-5
D gene: TRBD1
CDR3 protein: CASSSQDRLGETQYF
CDR3 DNA: TGTGCTAGCAGCTCCCAGGACAGGTTGGGCGAGACCCAGTACTTC

CDR3 length: 17
V gene: TRBV24-1
clone size: .
J gene: TRBJ1-1
D gene: TRBD1
CDR3 protein: CATSPAGSGGRDTEAFF
CDR3 DNA: TGTGCCACCAGCCCCGCGGGTTCAGGGGGGCGGGATACTGAAGCTTTCTTT

CDR3 length: 18
V gene: TRBV7-9
clone size: few
J gene: TRBJ1-3
D gene: TRBD1
CDR3 protein: CASSSGQVNYYEGNTIYF
CDR3 DNA: TGTGCCAGCAGCTCCGGACAGGTTAATTACTACGAGGGAAACACCATATATTTT

CDR3 length: 15
V gene: TRBV7-6
clone size: many
J gene: TRBJ2-3
D gene: TRBD1
CDR3 protein: CASSLGTGDTDTQYF
CDR3 DNA: TGTGCCAGCAGCTTAGGGACAGGGGACACAGATACGCAGTATTTT

CDR3 length: 13
V gene: TRBV5-5
clone size: many
J gene: TRBJ1-2
D gene: .
CDR3 protein: CASSVQGDYGYTF
CDR3 DNA: TGTGCCAGCAGCGTACAGGGAGATTATGGCTACACCTTC

CDR3 length: 14
V gene: TRBV7-3
clone size: .
J gene: TRBJ1-6
D gene: TRBD1
CDR3 protein: CASSPGQGNSPLHF
CDR3 DNA: TGTGCCAGCAGCCCGGGACAGGGGAATTCACCCCTCCACTTT

CDR3 length: 14
V gene: TRBV28
clone size: once
J gene: TRBJ2-5
D gene: .
CDR3 protein: CASTPSKLGKTQYF
CDR3 DNA: TGTGCCAGCACCCCCTCGAAGCTCGGGAAGACCCAGTACTTC